The source of this TCR beta chain is a study of cytomegalovirus exposure and HLA in healthy donors. In the study overall: Per a later analysis, the approximately 600 first-cohort and approximately 120 validation repertoires shared one platform.

With respect to this clone: Its antigen is not known.

Findings and limits, study-wide: Some public TCRs appeared in many individuals, while most sequences were rare. The authors confirmed in vitro that a few CMV-associated chains were specific for CMV antigens. Researchers catalogued approximately 170 TCR beta chains as cytomegalovirus-associated.

This CDR3 has 17 amino acids. CDR1 and CDR2 (germline): SGDLS, YYNGEE. Between the trimmed V and J ends, which lost 1 base and 0 bases, there was a span of 14 bases. Sequencing used immunoSEQ multiplex PCR; TCRdb keeps in-frame clones, though not all of them. Among approximately 54,000 clones listed, roughly 87% were seen once. The rearrangement links TRBV9 to TRBJ1-3, with TRBD1 as a possible D gene (5 bases). The TCR comes from a woman aged 18 to 35 in good health and CMV-seropositive. Sequencing was done on a sample of PBMCs. CDR3 sequence reads: CASSVTGPRYSGNTIYF. Here the CDR3 DNA reads TGTGCCAGCAGCGTAACAGGTCCTCGTTACTCTGGAAACACCATATATTTT.